Below, 9 T cell receptor beta chains from the same sample are listed, as sequenced in a study of blood T cell repertoires in COVID-19. The table came from immunoSEQ multiplex PCR; TCRdb's copy has only in-frame clones and leaves some out. The table records about 140,000 clones, 70% to 80% of them present only once. Material for sequencing was peripheral blood. These receptors came from an elderly woman with active or convalescent COVID-19.

Notes on this clone: One junction end does not reproduce the germline sequence, and a read error may be involved. The J gene is TRBJ2-7, the V gene TRBV7-7; D possibly corresponds to TRBD2 (5 bases). Germline V CDR1 and CDR2: SSHAT, FNYEAQ (reference sequence). The CDR3 spans 13 residues. The CDR3 region is CASSLALESEQYF. Written as DNA, the CDR3 is TGTGCTAGCAGCTTAGCGCTGGAGTCCGAGCAGTACTTC.

The chain is built from TRBV12-3 or TRBV12-4 and TRBJ2-7; weak D call: TRBD1 (5 bases). This CDR3 has 13 amino acids. V lost 5 bases and J 6 bases, leaving 14 bases between the germline ends. The CDR3 DNA reads as TGTGCCAGCAGTACTCAGGGTTCTCTCGAGCAGTACTTC. Its translation: CASSTQGSLEQYF.

The V call is TRBV9, the J call TRBJ1-4; D not certain. Trimming cost V 3 bases and J 0 bases, with 9 bases left between them. The CDR3 covers 15 residues. Germline lookup yields CDR1 SGDLS and CDR2 YYNGEE. As DNA, the CDR3 is TGTGCCAGCAGCGACGGAGGCTCAACTAATGAAAAACTGTTTTTT. Encoded protein: CASSDGGSTNEKLFF.

The chain recombines TRBV7-2 with TRBJ1-2; D may be TRBD1 (6 bases). The CDR3 consists of 14 residues. V was pared by 5 bases and J by 1 base, with 11 bases between. Looked up from germline, CDR1 is SGHTA and CDR2 is FQGNSA. In DNA, the CDR3 is TGTGCCAGCAGCCCACAGGGCAGTAACTATGGCTACACCTTC. It translates to CASSPQGSNYGYTF.

The chain employs TRBV5-5 and TRBJ1-2; perhaps TRBD1 as D (5 bases). Germline CDR1 and CDR2: SGHKS and YYEKEE (reference sequence). V lost 0 bases to trimming and J lost 4 bases, with 13 bases between them. CDR3 length: 15 residues. In DNA form, the CDR3 reads TGTGCCAGCAGCTTGGAAAAGGGGCCTTTCTATGGCTACACCTTC. It yields the protein CASSLEKGPFYGYTF.

The chain employs TRBV3-1 (or the pseudogene TRBV3-2) and TRBJ2-2, with 14 bases aligning to TRBD2. Germline V gene sequence: CDR1 LGHDT, CDR2 YNNKEL (reference sequence). The CDR3 sequence is 17 residues long. V shed 6 bases and J 3 bases; nucleotides not matched to a gene: 6. The CDR3 here is CASSSTSGGAHTGELFF. The CDR3, as DNA: TGTGCCAGCAGTTCGACTAGCGGGGGGGCCCACACCGGGGAGCTGTTTTTT.

The rearrangement joins TRBV5-1 to TRBJ1-2; D gene uncertain. Deletions cut 3 bases from V and 3 bases from J, with 9 bases between. CDR1 and CDR2 from the germline V gene are SGHRS and YFSETQ. The CDR3 extends over 13 amino acids. In DNA form, the CDR3 reads TGCGCCAGCAGCTCGGACTCTTACTATGGCTACACCTTC. Its protein is CASSSDSYYGYTF. Full variable domain (rest looked up from reference TRBV5-1 and TRBJ1-2): KAGVTQTPRYLIKTRGQQVTLSCSPISGHRSVSWYQQTPGQGLQFLFEYFSETQRNKGNFPGRFSGRQFSNSRSEMNVSTLELGDSALYLCASSSDSYYGYTFGSGTRLTVV.

The chain is built from TRBV2 and TRBJ2-7; 8 positions agree with TRBD1. CDR3 length equals 16 residues. Germline CDR1 and CDR2: SNHLY and FYNNEI. V shed 3 bases, J shed 5 bases, and the junction held 12 bases outside the gene matches. CDR3 in DNA: TGTGCCAGCAGTGAGTTCGGGGCAGGGGGCAGGAACGAGCAGTACTTC. It translates to CASSEFGAGGRNEQYF.

This rearrangement joins TRBV11-2 to TRBJ1-1, with TRBD1 as a possible D gene (5 bases). CDR1 is SGHAT and CDR2 is FQNNGV in the germline V gene. The CDR3 has 12 residues. The V gene lost 5 bases and the J gene lost 6 bases, with 10 bases spanning the gap. The CDR3 DNA follows: TGTGCCAGCAGCAGAGACAGAGCTGAAGCTTTCTTT. It specifies CASSRDRAEAFF. Based on the CDR3 plus reference TRBV11-2 and TRBJ1-1, the full variable domain is EAGVAQSPRYKIIEKRQSVAFWCNPISGHATLYWYQQILGQGPKLLIQFQNNGVVDDSQLPKDRFSAERLKGVDSTLKIQPAKLEDSAVYLCASSRDRAEAFFGQGTRLTVV.